One TCR beta chain is described in this entry. This specimen belongs to a study of shared T cell receptors in the human thymus. Sequenced by immunoSEQ multiplex PCR; TCRdb stores in-frame clones only, minus some. Of approximately 580,000 clones listed, about 80% are singletons. This CDR3 has 13 amino acids. V lost 6 bases and J lost 1; bases outside the gene matches: 3. Looked up from germline, CDR1 is MNHEY and CDR2 is SVGAGI. The same specimen was also included in a second study, on human thymus T cells. As that study records: Healthy Finnish infants undergoing corrective surgery for congenital heart defects were used as donors. Thymic resections from corrective heart surgery supplied the tissue. Thymic and blood repertoires showed apparently biased V and J gene usage. There were highly overlapping thymic repertoires among unrelated individuals, as related research reported.

The specimen sequenced was thymocytes. The chain uses TRBV6-5 and TRBJ2-7; TRBD2 matches 7 bases. This clonotype originated in a boy younger than two with a congenital heart defect. The CDR3 sequence: CASRGGWSYEQYF. The CDR3 nucleotides are TGTGCCAGCAGGGGGGGGTGGTCCTACGAGCAGTACTTC.